Following are 20 T cell receptor beta chains from one sample sequenced in a study of glioma-infiltrating T cells. Amplification of TCR alpha and beta CDR3 regions from RNA used iRepertoire nested multiplex PCR. TCRdb reprocessed the multiplex PCR reads with MiXCR, giving one entry per CDR3 protein. The data show around 190,000 distinct CDR3 sequences, under 55% seen once. Sequenced sample: glioma tissue, nonneoplastic brain tissue, or PBMCs (not recorded which). These receptors all stem from a human donor with low-grade glioma or glioblastoma, undergoing nonglioma brain surgery, or in good health (not recorded which).

This clonotype has a count of ten or more. The chain uses TRBV28 and TRBJ2-1; 9 nucleotides agree with TRBD1. This CDR3 comprises 13 residues. With V trimmed by 7 bases and J by 7 bases, 5 bases remained unmatched. Germline V CDR1 and CDR2: MDHEN, SYDVKM. CDR3 region: CASNTGGRNEQFF. CDR3 DNA sequence: TGTGCCAGCAATACAGGGGGCAGGAATGAGCAGTTCTTC. The variable domain in full, with the rest retrieved from reference TRBV28 and TRBJ2-1, is DVKVTQSSRYLVKRTGEKVFLECVQDMDHENMFWYRQDPGLGLRLIYFSYDVKMKEKGDIPEGYSVSREKKERFSLILESASTNQTSMYLCASNTGGRNEQFFGPGTRLTVL.

This clonotype was seen a handful of times. The chain is built from TRBV3-1 and TRBJ2-5, with no clear D. This CDR3 has 14 residues. CDR1 LGHDT and CDR2 YNNKEL come from the germline V gene (reference sequence). Trimming took off 1 base at V and 1 base at J, with 7 bases between the two ends. CDR3 bases: TGTGCCAGCAGCCAAGTTGCCAGCCAAGAGACCCAGTACTTC. Translating it yields CASSQVASQETQYF.

This clonotype was recorded many times. The gene calls are TRBV29-1 and TRBJ2-1; either TRBD1 or TRBD2 may fit D (5 bases each). The V end lost 2 bases, the J end lost 10 bases, and 12 bases lay between the germline ends. The CDR3 is 12 amino acids. CDR1 SQVTM and CDR2 ANQGSEA come from the germline V gene. The CDR3 spells CSVERGAVEQFF. The DNA for the CDR3 is TGCAGCGTTGAAAGAGGGGCAGTAGAGCAGTTCTTC.

There are a few counts of this clonotype. The rearrangement uses TRBV6-5 and TRBJ2-3; 7 bases map to TRBD2. Germline lookup yields CDR1 MNHEY and CDR2 SVGAGI. J lost 2 bases, V lost 4 bases, and 12 bases had no gene match. The CDR3 has 17 residues. In nucleotides, the CDR3 is TGTGCCAGCAGTTTGCGAGGAGCTAGCGGTTACACAGATACGCAGTATTTT. It translates to CASSLRGASGYTDTQYF.

V gene TRBV20-1 combines with J gene TRBJ2-1; no reliable D call. The germline V gene has CDR1 DFQATT and CDR2 SNEGSKA (reference sequence). V gave up 5 bases and J gave up 5 bases, with 10 bases separating them. The CDR3 has 12 amino acids. The CDR3: CSAPRTDNEQFF. In DNA, the CDR3 is TGCAGTGCTCCACGGACGGACAATGAGCAGTTCTTC.

The chain is built from TRBV5-1 and TRBJ2-3, with D perhaps TRBD2 (6 bases). V was cut by 7 bases and J by 0 bases, with 18 bases left in between. CDR1 and CDR2 (germline): SGHRS, YFSETQ. CDR3 length: 16 residues. CDR3 sequence (DNA): TGCGCCAGCCTATTGGGGGGACGGCCTAGCACAGATACGCAGTATTTT. Its protein product is CASLLGGRPSTDTQYF.

This clonotype was recorded at least ten times. The V gene is TRBV7-9, the J gene TRBJ2-7, with 7 bases identical to TRBD2. The CDR3 extends over 13 amino acids. The germline V gene encodes CDR1 SEHNR and CDR2 FQNEAQ (reference sequence). V lost 8 bases, J lost 0 bases, and 4 bases stayed unmatched. In DNA, the CDR3 is TGTGCCAGCGGGCTAGCGGTCTCCTACGAGCAGTACTTC. It translates to CASGLAVSYEQYF.

This clonotype was detected a few times. A much larger clone sits a single nucleotide away, making a read error possible. This chain uses TRBV28 with TRBJ2-1, with D possibly being TRBD1 or TRBD2 (5 bases each). V was clipped by 7 bases and J by 7 bases, with 14 bases between them. The CDR3 is 13 residues long. From germline, CDR1 is MDHEN and CDR2 SYDVKM. The CDR3 region has the DNA TGTGCCAGCATTCAGGGCAGGAGGAATGAGCAGTTCTTC. This gives the protein CASIQGRRNEQFF. The whole variable domain, filled in from reference TRBV28 and TRBJ2-1, reads DVKVTQSSRYLVKRTGEKVFLECVQDMDHENMFWYRQDPGLGLRLIYFSYDVKMKEKGDIPEGYSVSREKKERFSLILESASTNQTSMYLCASIQGRRNEQFFGPGTRLTVL.

Notes on this clonotype: This may arise from a read error, as a much more abundant clone is one base away. The V call is TRBV6-2 or TRBV6-3, the J call TRBJ2-1, with TRBD2 identical over 11 bases. The CDR3 has 14 residues. Germline V gene lookup returns CDR1 MNHEY and CDR2 SVGEGT. Trimming at V came to 4 bases and at J to 12 bases, leaving 8 bases not matched to a gene. The CDR3 bases are TGTGCCAGCAGTTTAGCGGGAGGGCATAGTGGGCAGTTCTTC. This codes for CASSLAGGHSGQFF.

There are many counts of this clonotype. This chain joins TRBV29-1 and TRBJ2-5; 8 bases agree with TRBD1. Germline loops: CDR1 SQVTM, CDR2 ANQGSEA. The CDR3 runs to 12 residues. With 6 bases clipped from V and 5 bases from J, the junction kept 5 bases outside the gene matches. CDR3 protein: CSVDTGGETQYF. The CDR3 DNA follows: TGCAGCGTCGACACAGGGGGTGAGACCCAGTACTTC.

Concerning this clonotype: A single base separates this from a much larger clone, so it may be a read error. The rearrangement links TRBV28 to TRBJ1-5; D is unresolved. Trimming removed 9 bases at V and 4 bases at J, with 13 bases between. The germline gives CDR1 MDHEN, CDR2 SYDVKM. This CDR3 is built from 13 residues. This chain's CDR3 is CARSLLVNQPQHF. Here the CDR3 DNA reads TGTGCCAGAAGCCTTTTAGTGAATCAGCCCCAGCATTTT.

The table lists this clonotype with many counts. The CDR3 loop is CSVQLAGPDTQYF. CDR3 coding DNA: TGCAGCGTTCAACTAGCGGGACCAGATACGCAGTATTTT. The chain has TRBV29-1 and TRBJ2-3; 10 nucleotides align to TRBD2. This CDR3 comprises 13 residues. With V trimmed by 5 bases and J by 4 bases, 3 bases remained unmatched. Germline values: CDR1 SQVTM, CDR2 ANQGSEA.

With respect to this clonotype: Possible read error: a much larger clone is one base away. The J gene is TRBJ1-4, the V gene TRBV25-1; D is undetermined. Between the trimmed V and J ends, which lost 10 bases and 5 bases, there was a span of 14 bases. The CDR3 is 13 amino acids. In germline, CDR1 is MGHDK, CDR2 SYGVNS. The CDR3: CATQKGWNEKLFF. DNA of the CDR3: TGTGCCACTCAGAAAGGTTGGAATGAAAAACTGTTTTTT.

For this clonotype: A much larger clone differs by one base, so this may be a read error. The chain combines TRBV28 with TRBJ1-2, with a weak D call TRBD1 (6 bases). CDR3 size: 13 residues. The germline CDR1 and CDR2 sequences are MDHEN and SYDVKM. CDR3 nucleotides: TGTGCCAGCACCGGAGGGGGGGGCAATGGCTACGCCTTC. Translated: CASTGGGGNGYAF.

The chain links TRBV5-1 to TRBJ2-1; D possibly corresponds to TRBD1 (6 bases). V was shortened by 4 bases and J by 8 bases, with 10 bases between the two germline ends. Germline V CDR1 and CDR2: SGHRS, YFSETQ. The CDR3 loop spans 12 amino acids. The CDR3 region is CASSIQGYEQFF. In DNA, the CDR3 is TGCGCCAGCAGCATACAGGGCTATGAGCAGTTCTTC.

This sequence joins TRBV29-1 and TRBJ2-2; the D gene is possibly TRBD2 (6 bases). In germline, CDR1 is SQVTM, CDR2 ANQGSEA. V lost 7 bases to trimming and J lost 4 bases, with 19 bases between them. CDR3 length equals 15 residues. CDR3 loop: CSASGLRVGTGELFF. CDR3 coding DNA: TGCAGCGCTTCGGGACTGAGGGTGGGCACCGGGGAGCTGTTTTTT.

A word on this clonotype: This clone may be a read error of a much larger clone one base away. The CDR3 region has the DNA TGTGCCAGCAGCTGGACAGATACGCAGTATTTT. Amino acid sequence: CASSWTDTQYF. The gene calls are TRBV5-6 and TRBJ2-3; D call uncertain. Between the trimmed V and J ends, which lost 3 bases and 3 bases, there was a span of 2 bases. CDR3 size: 11 residues. CDR1 is SGHDT, CDR2 YYEEEE, per germline.

Ten or more counts support this clonotype. The chain links TRBV6-1 to TRBJ2-1; 8 bases fit TRBD2. V dropped 3 bases and J dropped 8; count of bases not matched to a gene: 9. CDR1 is MNHNS and CDR2 is SASEGT in the germline V gene. The CDR3 is made up of 15 amino acids. DNA of the CDR3: TGTGCCAGCAGTGATCCCCCGACTAGCGACGATGAGCAGTTCTTC. It specifies CASSDPPTSDDEQFF.

Notes on this clonotype: This may arise from a read error, as a much more abundant clone is one base away. The rearrangement joins TRBV20-1 to TRBJ2-1; D ambiguous. This CDR3 is 16 amino acids long. Per the germline V gene, CDR1 is DFQATT and CDR2 is SNEGSKA (reference sequence). This chain's CDR3 is CRARDLYGFPYNEQFF. The CDR3 DNA is TGCAGGGCTAGAGATCTCTACGGGTTCCCGTACAATGAGCAGTTCTTC.

As concerns this clonotype: A much larger clone is a single base away; this may be a read error. The rearrangement joins TRBV20-1 to TRBJ2-7; D gene ambiguous. CDR1 is DFQATT and CDR2 is SNEGSKA in the germline V gene (reference sequence). This CDR3 region has 15 residues. The chain's CDR3 is CCARDRQGSSYEQYF. The CDR3 region has the DNA TGCTGTGCTAGAGATCGACAAGGAAGCTCCTACGAGCAGTACTTC.